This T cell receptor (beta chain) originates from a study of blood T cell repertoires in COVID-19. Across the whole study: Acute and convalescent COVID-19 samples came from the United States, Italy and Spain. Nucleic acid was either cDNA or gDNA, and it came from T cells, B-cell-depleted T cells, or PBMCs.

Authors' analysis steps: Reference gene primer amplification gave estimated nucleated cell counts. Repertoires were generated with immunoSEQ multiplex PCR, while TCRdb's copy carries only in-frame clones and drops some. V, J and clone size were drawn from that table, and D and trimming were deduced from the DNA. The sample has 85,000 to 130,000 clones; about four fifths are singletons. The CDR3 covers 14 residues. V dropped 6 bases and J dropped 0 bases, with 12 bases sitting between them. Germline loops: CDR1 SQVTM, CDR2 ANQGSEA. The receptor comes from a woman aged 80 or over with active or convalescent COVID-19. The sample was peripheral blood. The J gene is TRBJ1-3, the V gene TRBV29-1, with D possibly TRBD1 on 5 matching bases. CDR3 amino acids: CSVADRFSGNTIYF. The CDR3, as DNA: TGCAGCGTCGCCGACAGATTCTCTGGAAACACCATATATTTT. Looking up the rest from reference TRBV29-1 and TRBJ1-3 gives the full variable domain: SAVISQKPSRDICQRGTSLTIQCQVDSQVTMMFWYRQQPGQSLTLIATANQGSEATYESGFVIDKFPISRPNLTFSTLTVSNMSPEDSSIYLCSVADRFSGNTIYFGEGSWLTVV.